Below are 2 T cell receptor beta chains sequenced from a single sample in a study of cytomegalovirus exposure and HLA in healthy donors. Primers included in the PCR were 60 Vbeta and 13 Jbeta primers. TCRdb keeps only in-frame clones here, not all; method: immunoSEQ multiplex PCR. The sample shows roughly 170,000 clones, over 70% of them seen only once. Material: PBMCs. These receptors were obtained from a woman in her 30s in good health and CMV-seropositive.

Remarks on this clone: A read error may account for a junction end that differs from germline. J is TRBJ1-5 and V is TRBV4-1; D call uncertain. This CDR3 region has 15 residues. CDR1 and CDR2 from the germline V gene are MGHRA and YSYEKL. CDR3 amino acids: CASSKDSQGNQPQHF. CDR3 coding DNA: TGCGCCAGCAGCAAAGATAGTCAGGGCAATCAGCCCCAGCATTTT.

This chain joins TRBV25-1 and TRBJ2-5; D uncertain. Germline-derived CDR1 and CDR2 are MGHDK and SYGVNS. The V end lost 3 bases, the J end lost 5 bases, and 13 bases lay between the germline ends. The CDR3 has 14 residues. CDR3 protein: CASSDPRNLETQYF. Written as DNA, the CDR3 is TGTGCCAGCAGTGACCCTAGGAATTTGGAGACCCAGTACTTC.